The rows below give T cell receptor beta chains drawn from one sample of a study of OX40 agonist ivuxolimab in advanced cancers. TCRdb keeps only in-frame clones here, not all; method: immunoSEQ multiplex PCR. The sample carries some 50,000 clones, 85% to 90% recorded once. This material consisted of CD4+ or CD8+ T cells sorted from blood, taken in a trial of the OX40 agonist ivuxolimab. Every receptor here comes from an adult with an advanced solid tumor such as melanoma, head and neck, liver or kidney cancer. Both conserved end residues are part of each CDR3. The D gene is left open where the match is weak. Rows give clone size only sometimes, using once, few, many, or a class for an expanded clone.

d_call	v_call	clone_size	j_call	cdr3_nt	cdr3_aa
NA	TRBV9	NA	TRBJ2-3	TGTGCCAGCAGCGTAGCGCCCATGGGCACAGATACGCAGTATTTT	CASSVAPMGTDTQYF
TRBD1	TRBV12-5	NA	TRBJ2-7	TGTGCTAGTGGTTTGGCCCTCATACAGGGGGCTCCCTACGAGCAGTACTTC	CASGLALIQGAPYEQYF
TRBD2	TRBV7-7	NA	TRBJ2-3	TGTGCTAGCAGCTCGGGACTAGCGGGGTCCACAGATACGCAGTATTTT	CASSSGLAGSTDTQYF
NA	TRBV7-9	NA	TRBJ2-7	TGTGCCAGCAGCTCCATCTCCTACGAGCAGTACTTC	CASSSISYEQYF
NA	TRBV11-2	NA	TRBJ2-1	TGTGCCAGCAGCCCCCGGGCCCGCGAGTACAATGAGCAGTTCTTC	CASSPRAREYNEQFF
NA	TRBV27	NA	TRBJ1-4	TGTGCCAGCAGTTTAGGGACTCTAAGCGGCCGTAATGAAAAACTGTTTTTT	CASSLGTLSGRNEKLFF
TRBD1	TRBV7-2	NA	TRBJ1-2	TGTGCCAGCAGCTTAGCGTACAGGGGGAATGGCTACACCTTC	CASSLAYRGNGYTF
NA	TRBV7-3	NA	TRBJ1-2	TGTGCCAGCAGCGGGGGAGCCCGTGGCTACACCTTC	CASSGGARGYTF
TRBD1	TRBV6-6	NA	TRBJ2-7	TGTGCCAGCAGTTACTCGGGACAGGAGCCCTACGAGCAGTACTTC	CASSYSGQEPYEQYF
TRBD1	TRBV5-3	NA	TRBJ2-7	TGTGCCAGAAGCTCTTACAGGGGTCCCACCTACGAGCAGTACTTC	CARSSYRGPTYEQYF
TRBD1	TRBV19	NA	TRBJ1-2	TGTGCCAGTGCCGGACAGGGACTTAACTATGGCTACACCTTC	CASAGQGLNYGYTF
TRBD1	TRBV7-2	NA	TRBJ1-2	TGTGCCAGCAGCCCGGACAGGGGAAATTTTGGCTATGGCTACACCTTC	CASSPDRGNFGYGYTF
TRBD1	TRBV7-3	few	TRBJ2-5	TGTGCCAGCAGCAGAACCGGGACAGGCGGAGAGACCCAGTACTTC	CASSRTGTGGETQYF
NA	TRBV11-2	NA	TRBJ2-1	TGTGCCAGCAGCTCCCCCAGAGGGGCCTACAATGAGCAGTTCTTC	CASSSPRGAYNEQFF
NA	TRBV21-1	NA	TRBJ2-5	TGTGCCAGCAGCAAAGTCCTGCGGGACCGAGAGACCCAGTACTTC	CASSKVLRDRETQYF
NA	TRBV30	NA	TRBJ2-3	TGTGCCTGGAGTGTGGGGGGAATCACAGATACGCAGTATTTT	CAWSVGGITDTQYF
TRBD1	TRBV19	NA	TRBJ1-2	TGTGCCAGTGCTCAGGGGGCTGGAAACTATGGCTACACCTTC	CASAQGAGNYGYTF
NA	TRBV16	NA	TRBJ2-1	TGTGCCAGCAGCCAATCGGGGGAATCCTTTTTAGGGGAGCAGTTCTTC	CASSQSGESFLGEQFF
NA	TRBV30	once	TRBJ2-3	TGTGCCTGGATCCTCCCCGGGAGCACAGATACGCAGTATTTT	CAWILPGSTDTQYF
TRBD2	TRBV9	NA	TRBJ2-1	TGTGCCAGCACCGTTGGTGGACTAGCGGGAGTTAATGAGCAGTTCTTC	CASTVGGLAGVNEQFF
NA	TRBV7-3	NA	TRBJ2-1	TGTGCCAGCAGCCTCACGGCGGGAGAGCAGTTCTTC	CASSLTAGEQFF
NA	TRBV7-3	once	TRBJ2-4	TGTGCCAGCAGCACCGGACAGCCCGGAAACATTCAGTACTTC	CASSTGQPGNIQYF
TRBD1	TRBV5-4	NA	TRBJ2-1	TGTGCCAGCAGCTCGCCGGGACAGGGATTCTCCTACAATGAGCAGTTCTTC	CASSSPGQGFSYNEQFF
NA	TRBV11-2	NA	TRBJ2-7	TGTGCCAGCAGCTTAGGAACAGATTTGTACGAGCAGTACTTC	CASSLGTDLYEQYF
NA	TRBV19	NA	TRBJ1-2	TGTGCCAGTAGTATCCGGTCGCCAGGCATTAACTATGGCTACACCTTC	CASSIRSPGINYGYTF
NA	TRBV6-5	NA	TRBJ2-2	TGTGCCAGCAGGCCCTCGCTTACCGGGGAGCTGTTTTTT	CASRPSLTGELFF
TRBD1	TRBV7-9	NA	TRBJ2-1	TGTGCCAGCAGCCTCCGACAGGGCCCCTACAATGAGCAGTTCTTC	CASSLRQGPYNEQFF
NA	TRBV11-1	NA	TRBJ2-7	TGTGCCAGCAGCTTAGCGACGGGAAGCTCCTACGAGCAGTACTTC	CASSLATGSSYEQYF
TRBD1	TRBV5-4	NA	TRBJ1-2	TGTGCCAGCAGCCTCCCCGGGACAGGGACTGCTAACTATGGCTACACCTTC	CASSLPGTGTANYGYTF
NA	TRBV15	NA	TRBJ1-3	TGTGCCACCAGCAGAGTTTCGGGTTCAGGAAACACCATATATTTT	CATSRVSGSGNTIYF
NA	TRBV6-5	once	TRBJ2-7	TGTGCCAGCAGTTCGGCCGACTCATCGGGGCCTTACGAGCAGTACTTC	CASSSADSSGPYEQYF
TRBD1	TRBV10-3	NA	TRBJ1-6	TGTGCCATCAGTGAGGGCGACAGGGATTCACCCCTCCACTTT	CAISEGDRDSPLHF
NA	TRBV7-8	NA	TRBJ2-1	TGTGCCAGCAGCTCCCGCCGCTCCTACAATGAGCAGTTCTTC	CASSSRRSYNEQFF
TRBD1	TRBV6-5	NA	TRBJ1-1	TGTGCCAGCAGTTACGGACAGGGAAACACTGAAGCTTTCTTT	CASSYGQGNTEAFF
NA	TRBV7-6	NA	TRBJ1-2	TGTGCCAGCAGCCCCCGGGTGGGCGGCTACACCTTC	CASSPRVGGYTF
NA	TRBV11-3	NA	TRBJ2-7	TGTGCCAGCAGCCCCCCCGGGACTCCCTACGAGCAGTACTTC	CASSPPGTPYEQYF
NA	TRBV2	NA	TRBJ1-1	TGTGCCAGCAGCACAGGGCAGAACACTGAAGCTTTCTTT	CASSTGQNTEAFF
TRBD1	TRBV5-1	NA	TRBJ1-1	TGCGCCAGCAGCCCCGACAGGGCATCGGGTGAAGCTTTCTTT	CASSPDRASGEAFF
TRBD1	TRBV6-1	NA	TRBJ1-5	TGTGCCAGCAGTCGACAGGGGGGTAATCAGCCCCAGCATTTT	CASSRQGGNQPQHF
NA	TRBV9	NA	TRBJ1-2	TGTGCCAGCAGCGTATTTTCAGGCTCGAACTATGGCTACACCTTC	CASSVFSGSNYGYTF
NA	TRBV18	NA	TRBJ1-5	TGTGCCAGCTCAGGTTCTGGGGGGGACAATCAGCCCCAGCATTTT	CASSGSGGDNQPQHF
TRBD2	TRBV19	NA	TRBJ2-2	TGTGCCAGTAGTAGAGGAGGCCTCGGGACTAGCGGGAGATCTTCCGGGGAGCTGTTTTTT	CASSRGGLGTSGRSSGELFF